This T cell receptor (beta chain) was identified during a study of graft-versus-host responses after intestinal transplantation. Turning to this clone: Its antigen is not identified.

Generated by immunoSEQ multiplex PCR, the TCRdb table keeps only in-frame clones and is missing some. The sample lists 90,000 to 150,000 clones, approximately 95% occurring once. The CDR3 has 15 residues. The V gene's germline CDR1 is SGDLS and CDR2 YYNGEE. Trimming removed 0 bases at V and 2 bases at J, with 11 bases between. The study's findings and limits: GvH clones were found in recipient marrow; some appeared first in ileum or blood.

This clonotype was sampled from a human donor who received an intestinal transplant. Sequences were derived from unstimulated CD8+ T cells sorted from spleen or lymph node cells, sampled before intestinal transplant. V gene TRBV9 combines with J gene TRBJ1-2; D call uncertain. The CDR3 is CASSVGSSLNYGYTF. Here the CDR3 DNA reads TGTGCCAGCAGCGTAGGAAGCAGCTTAAACTATGGCTACACCTTC.